These 14 T cell receptor beta chains were all obtained from the same sample, sequenced in a study of T-cell reconstitution after alpha-beta-depleted transplantation in children. Preparation of the TCRbeta library involved a method that used unique molecular identifiers. Each CDR3 protein gets one entry after TCRdb re-called the PCR reads with MiXCR. The profile covers 500,000 to 650,000 distinct CDR3 sequences, with about an eighth appearing a single time and approximately 15% taken by the ten largest. The source was PBMCs, mostly from graft donor cells, collected 180 days after TCRalphabeta/CD19-depleted stem cell transplant. These receptors were collected from a female patient between 2 and 15 years old who had a stem cell transplant for aplastic anemia, so the T cells may come from the graft donor.

This clonotype appeared many times. This rearrangement joins TRBV4-3 to TRBJ2-7, with D unclear. The CDR3 length is 14 residues. Germline values: CDR1 LGHNA, CDR2 YSLEER. V was cut by 1 base and J by 3 bases, with 10 bases left in between. CDR3 residues: CASSQVAGFYEQYF. CDR3 DNA: TGCGCCAGCAGCCAAGTAGCCGGTTTCTACGAGCAGTACTTC.

This clonotype came up a few times. The V and J genes are TRBV15 and TRBJ2-1, with 16 positions matching TRBD2. The CDR3 is 20 amino acids. Germline V gene lookup returns CDR1 LNHNV and CDR2 YYDKDF (reference sequence). The trim removed 0 bases at V and 1 base at J, leaving 6 bases unmatched. The CDR3 loop reads CATSRELGLAGGRSYNEQFF. In nucleotides, the CDR3 is TGTGCCACCAGCAGAGAACTGGGACTAGCGGGAGGGAGGTCCTACAATGAGCAGTTCTTC.

The chain joins TRBV7-9 to TRBJ2-1; no clear D. The CDR3 spans 14 residues. Trimming took 2 bases from V and 2 from J, leaving 7 bases between them. The germline V gene encodes CDR1 SEHNR and CDR2 FQNEAQ (reference sequence). The chain's CDR3 is CASSLFDTYNEQFF. The CDR3 coding sequence is TGTGCCAGCAGCTTATTTGACACCTACAATGAGCAGTTCTTC.

This clonotype has a handful of counts. This sequence joins TRBV20-1 and TRBJ2-3; 10 nucleotides match TRBD1. Germline assignment: CDR1 DFQATT and CDR2 SNEGSKA (reference sequence). V trimming: 4 bases; J trimming: 11 bases; junction bases outside the gene matches: 12. The CDR3 consists of 14 residues. The CDR3 protein is CSAMPGTGVQGQYF. The CDR3 DNA sequence: TGCAGTGCTATGCCGGGGACAGGGGTCCAGGGGCAGTATTTT.

V usage is TRBV13 and J usage is TRBJ2-1; TRBD2 matches at 12 bases. V lost 3 bases to trimming and J lost 0 bases; unmatched junction nucleotides: 15. Germline CDR1 is PRHDT and CDR2 is FYEKMQ (reference sequence). The CDR3 is made up of 21 amino acids. For the CDR3, the DNA is TGTGCCAGCAGCTTTGGGTTGAGGGAACTAGCGGGAGGTCCCTCCTACAATGAGCAGTTCTTC. It is translated as CASSFGLRELAGGPSYNEQFF.

This clonotype has a single count. The CDR3 DNA is TGTGCCAGCAGCCAAAGGGACTTTTCCTACGAGCAGTACGTC. It encodes CASSQRDFSYEQYV. The V and J genes are TRBV11-2 and TRBJ2-7; D is perhaps TRBD2 (6 bases). V gave up 5 bases and J gave up 1 base, with 12 bases separating them. This CDR3 contains 14 residues. Germline V gives CDR1 SGHAT, CDR2 FQNNGV.

The chain carries TRBV2 and TRBJ2-7; TRBD2 matches at 10 bases. J gave up 3 bases and V 6 bases, and 8 bases lay outside the gene matches. The CDR3 covers 15 residues. The V gene's germline CDR1 is SNHLY and CDR2 FYNNEI. This CDR3 is CASRQKTSGLYEQYF. For the CDR3, the DNA is TGTGCCAGCAGACAAAAGACTAGCGGGCTCTACGAGCAGTACTTC.

The chain carries TRBV4-3 and TRBJ1-3; TRBD1 is a possible D gene (6 bases). This CDR3 comprises 17 residues. The V and J ends lost 0 bases and 2 bases respectively, with 14 bases between them. Germline loops: CDR1 LGHNA, CDR2 YSLEER. The CDR3 spells CASSQDLMRGAGNTIYF. The CDR3 DNA is TGCGCCAGCAGCCAAGATTTAATGAGGGGGGCTGGAAACACCATATATTTT.

This clonotype was seen many times. The J gene is TRBJ1-4, the V gene TRBV7-8; D is possibly TRBD1 (6 bases). The CDR3 has 15 residues. Deletions cut 4 bases from V and 6 bases from J, with 15 bases between. Germline CDR1 is SGHVS and CDR2 is FQNEAQ. The CDR3 DNA sequence: TGTGCCAGCAGCTCCTATGGGGGGGGCCATGAAAAACTGTTTTTT. Translation: CASSSYGGGHEKLFF.

The rearrangement uses TRBV28 and TRBJ2-3; 7 bases align to TRBD2. The CDR3 totals 16 residues. The trim removed 6 bases at V and 0 bases at J, leaving 9 bases unmatched. Per germline, CDR1 MDHEN and CDR2 SYDVKM. The CDR3 region has the DNA TGTGCCAGCAGACCCACGGGGAGGGGAAGCACAGATACGCAGTATTTT. It is translated as CASRPTGRGSTDTQYF.

The V gene is TRBV24-1, the J gene TRBJ2-1; D not resolved. Per germline, CDR1 KGHDR and CDR2 SFDVKD. The CDR3 is 12 amino acids. V was shortened by 4 bases and J by 12 bases, with 12 bases between the two germline ends. The CDR3 DNA is TGTGCCACCAGTGACCCCCGAGAAGGGCAGTTCTTC. Encoded protein: CATSDPREGQFF.

This clonotype was seen a handful of times. The rearrangement uses TRBV6-5 and TRBJ1-1; D not certain. CDR3 size: 12 residues. Germline values: CDR1 MNHEY, CDR2 SVGAGI. Trimming stripped 6 bases from V and 5 bases from J, with 10 bases between. This CDR3 is CASSTGVTEAFF. CDR3 DNA sequence: TGTGCCAGCAGCACCGGGGTGACTGAAGCTTTCTTT.

This clonotype was observed a few times. The chain links TRBV20-1 to TRBJ2-1, with D possibly TRBD1 on 5 matching bases. Trimming shortened V by 5 bases and J by 0 bases, and 14 bases separated the two germline ends. Germline CDR1 DFQATT, CDR2 SNEGSKA (reference sequence). This CDR3 region has 15 residues. The CDR3 sequence is CSAHRSMSSYNEQFF. The CDR3 coding sequence is TGCAGTGCTCACAGGTCTATGAGCTCCTACAATGAGCAGTTCTTC.

In this sample, this clonotype turned up a few times. V and J are TRBV7-2 and TRBJ1-1; D is unclear. Germline values: CDR1 SGHTA, CDR2 FQGNSA. V shed 6 bases and J shed 0 bases, with 17 bases lying between them. The CDR3 covers 16 residues. The CDR3 region is CASRFSERRMNTEAFF. The CDR3 nucleotides are TGTGCCAGCAGGTTCTCAGAGAGGCGTATGAACACTGAAGCTTTCTTT.